Below, 8 T cell receptor beta chains from the same sample are listed, as sequenced in a study of control samples from healthy donors and cancer patients (dated by TCRdb to 2020 to 2022). Library preparation used the immunoSEQ multiplex PCR assay. This immuneACCESS table, as held by TCRdb, lists in-frame sequences with V and J called but not all clones. Of the missing ones, under half trace to an unresolved V gene in checked studies; the others have no known cause. This sample lists about 140,000 clones; about 85% were detected once. The ten most abundant clones make up roughly 8.4% of the sample. Source material: blood. The receptors stem from a woman in her twenties or thirties in good health.

This clone was seen repeatedly, ten times or more. The chain links TRBV18 to TRBJ2-7, with D hard to call. Germline CDR1 reads KGHSH; CDR2 reads LQKENI. Trimming stripped 2 bases from V and 5 bases from J, with 4 bases between. There are 11 residues in the CDR3. The CDR3 DNA is TGTGCCAGCTCACCAGCGGACGAGCAGTACTTC. Its protein is CASSPADEQYF.

The chain combines TRBV28 with TRBJ1-6; D gene uncertain. The V gene lost 2 bases and the J gene lost 2 bases, with 7 bases spanning the gap. Germline lookup yields CDR1 MDHEN and CDR2 SYDVKM. The CDR3 spans 15 residues. The CDR3 sequence: CASSLPLTYNSPLHF. As DNA, the CDR3 is TGTGCCAGCAGTTTACCGCTCACCTATAATTCACCCCTCCACTTT.

This chain connects TRBV6-5 to TRBJ2-4, with D maybe TRBD2 (6 bases). The V end was cut by 5 bases, the J end by 7 bases, with 9 bases between. This CDR3 spans 12 amino acids. Per germline, CDR1 MNHEY and CDR2 SVGAGI. This CDR3 reads CASSHLANIQYF. DNA for the CDR3: TGTGCCAGCAGTCACCTAGCGAACATTCAGTACTTC.

This clone was counted a single time. The chain joins TRBV9 to TRBJ2-1; unclear D gene. CDR3 length: 13 amino acids. Germline V gene lookup returns CDR1 SGDLS and CDR2 YYNGEE. V was cut by 0 bases and J by 6 bases, with 7 bases left in between. CDR3: CASSVVGLNEQFF. In nucleotides, the CDR3 is TGTGCCAGCAGCGTAGTGGGCCTCAATGAGCAGTTCTTC.

The J gene is TRBJ1-1, the V gene TRBV20-1, with D unresolved. The ends were cut back, 3 bases at V and 2 bases at J, with 10 bases in the middle. The CDR3 sequence is 13 residues long. Per germline, CDR1 DFQATT and CDR2 SNEGSKA (reference sequence). In DNA form, the CDR3 reads TGCAGTGCTAGTGGGGTGGGAAACACTGAAGCTTTCTTT. Translation gives CSASGVGNTEAFF.

This sequence joins TRBV9 and TRBJ2-3; no definite D call. Germline values: CDR1 SGDLS, CDR2 YYNGEE. Trimming shortened V by 4 bases and J by 5 bases, and 14 bases separated the two germline ends. The CDR3 contains 14 residues. CDR3 protein: CASSFRQVGDTQYF. The DNA for the CDR3 is TGTGCCAGCAGCTTCCGGCAAGTTGGAGATACGCAGTATTTT. Based on the CDR3 plus reference TRBV9 and TRBJ2-3, the full variable domain is DSGVTQTPKHLITATGQRVTLRCSPRSGDLSVYWYQQSLDQGLQFLIQYYNGEERAKGNILERFSAQQFPDLHSELNLSSLELGDSALYFCASSFRQVGDTQYFGPGTRLTVL.

The rearrangement joins TRBV5-6 to TRBJ1-1; 8 bases map to TRBD1. The junction had 6 bases not matched to a gene; V was cut back by 5 bases and J by 6 bases. The CDR3 is made up of 13 amino acids. CDR1 is SGHDT and CDR2 is YYEEEE in the germline V gene. The CDR3 protein is CASRKQGGSEAFF. The CDR3 coding sequence is TGTGCCAGCAGGAAACAGGGGGGTTCTGAAGCTTTCTTT.

V gene TRBV5-8 combines with J gene TRBJ1-5; D is unresolved. Per the germline V gene, CDR1 is SGHTS and CDR2 is YDEGEE. This CDR3 region has 14 residues. V dropped 1 base and J dropped 2 bases, with 7 bases sitting between them. CDR3 sequence (DNA): TGTGCCAGCAGCTTGAGGCGGGGCAATCAGCCCCAGCATTTT. This sequence encodes CASSLRRGNQPQHF.